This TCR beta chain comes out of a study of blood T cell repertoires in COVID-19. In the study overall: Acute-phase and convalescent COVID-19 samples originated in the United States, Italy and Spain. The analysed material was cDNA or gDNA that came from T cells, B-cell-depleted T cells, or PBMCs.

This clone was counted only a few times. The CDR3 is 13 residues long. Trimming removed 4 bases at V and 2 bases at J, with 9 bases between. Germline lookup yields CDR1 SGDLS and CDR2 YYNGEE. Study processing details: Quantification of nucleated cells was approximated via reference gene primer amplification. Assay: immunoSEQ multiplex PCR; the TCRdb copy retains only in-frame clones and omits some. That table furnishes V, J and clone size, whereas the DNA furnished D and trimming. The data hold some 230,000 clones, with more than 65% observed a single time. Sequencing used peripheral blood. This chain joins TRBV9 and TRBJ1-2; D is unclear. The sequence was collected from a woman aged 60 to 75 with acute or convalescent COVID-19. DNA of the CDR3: TGTGCCAGCAGCCCACGGGAGAACTATGGCTACACCTTC. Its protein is CASSPRENYGYTF.